The following is a T cell receptor (beta chain) sequence with its context. The protocol was immunoSEQ multiplex PCR, while the TCRdb copy is restricted to in-frame clones and leaves out a portion. The sample lists about 54,000 clones, 95% to 97% occurring once. This sample is drawn from a study of control samples from healthy donors and cancer patients. The V gene's germline CDR1 is MGHRA and CDR2 YSYEKL. Trimming cost V 4 bases and J 2 bases, with 12 bases left between them. CDR3 length equals 14 residues. Material for sequencing was blood. The sequence was collected from a woman aged 30 to 39 in good health. The chain recombines TRBV4-1 with TRBJ2-7; D could derive from TRBD1 or TRBD2 (5 bases each). CDR3 loop: CASSPRDGTYEQYF. Here the CDR3 DNA reads TGCGCCAGCAGCCCCCGGGACGGGACCTACGAGCAGTACTTC.